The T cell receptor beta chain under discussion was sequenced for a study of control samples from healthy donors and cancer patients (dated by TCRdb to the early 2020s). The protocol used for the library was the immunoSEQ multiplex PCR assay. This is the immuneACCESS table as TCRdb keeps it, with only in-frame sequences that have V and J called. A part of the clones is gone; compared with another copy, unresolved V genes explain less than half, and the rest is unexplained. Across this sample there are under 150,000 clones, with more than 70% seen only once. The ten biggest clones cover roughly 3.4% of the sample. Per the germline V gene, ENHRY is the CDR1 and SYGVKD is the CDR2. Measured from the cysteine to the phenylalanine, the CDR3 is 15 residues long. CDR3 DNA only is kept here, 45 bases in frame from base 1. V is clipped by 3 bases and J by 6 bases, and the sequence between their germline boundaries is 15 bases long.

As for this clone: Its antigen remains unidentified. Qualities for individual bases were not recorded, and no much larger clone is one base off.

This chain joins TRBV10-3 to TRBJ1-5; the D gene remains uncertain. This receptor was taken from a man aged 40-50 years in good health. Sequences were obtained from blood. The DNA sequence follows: TGTGCCATCAGTGAAACAGACCGCCTCGGTCAGCCCCAGCATTTT. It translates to CAISETDRLGQPQHF.